The present T cell receptor (beta chain) was sequenced within a study of OX40 agonist ivuxolimab in advanced cancers. On the study more broadly: Ivuxolimab is an agonistic anti-OX40 (CD134) antibody, and patients were treated with it.

This clone turned up a few times. Assay used: immunoSEQ multiplex PCR; TCRdb lists only in-frame clones, some missing. Of tens of thousands of clones listed, about 85% are singletons. The germline CDR1 and CDR2 sequences are WNHNN and SYGVQD (reference sequence). V shed 0 bases and J shed 5 bases, with 8 bases lying between them. This CDR3 has 13 residues. The chain combines TRBV10-1 with TRBJ2-7; tentative D call: TRBD1 (5 bases). The sample consisted of CD4+ or CD8+ T cells sorted from blood, taken in a trial of the OX40 agonist ivuxolimab. The clonotype originates from an adult with an advanced solid tumor such as melanoma, head and neck, liver or kidney cancer. The DNA for the CDR3 is TGCGCCAGCAGTGAGTCGGGGCTTGACGAGCAGTACTTC. Protein sequence: CASSESGLDEQYF.